This entry lists 3 T cell receptor beta chains sequenced from one sample in a study of T-cell reconstitution after alpha-beta-depleted transplantation in children (dated by TCRdb to the mid-2010s). The sample's treatment or condition label, in plain terms: allogeneic hematopoietic cell transplantation with graft depleted of TCRalphabeta T cells and CD19 B cells. Library generation was performed with PCR. The instrument given in TCRdb is Illumina HiSeq 2500. TCR libraries were prepared with molecular barcoding, using unique molecular identifiers to normalize TCRbeta repertoire quantification. The public reads were quality trimmed at Q25 with fastp and then assembled into clones with MiXCR by TCRdb, keeping productive beta chains. When rows share a CDR3 protein, they turn into one entry using the most common DNA and genes. In all, the sample holds fewer than 700,000 distinct CDR3 sequences, and around 13% of those were seen once. The ten largest make up about 2.2% of the sample.

The sequenced sample was PBMCs, mostly from graft donor cells, obtained 360 days after TCRalphabeta/CD19-depleted stem cell transplant. These receptors were obtained from a male patient aged 5 to 17 who had a stem cell transplant for acute myeloid leukemia, so the T cells may come from the graft donor.

The DNA of the CDR3 is TGTGCCAGCAGCTTCTGGGGGGGCGCCTACAATGAGCAGTTCTTC. Its protein product is CASSFWGGAYNEQFF. This chain uses TRBV11-2 with TRBJ2-1; D perhaps matches TRBD2 (7 bases). The V gene's germline CDR1 is SGHAT and CDR2 FQNNGV. Trimming shortened V by 3 bases and J by 2 bases, and 11 bases separated the two germline ends. CDR3 length: 15 amino acids.

This clonotype was picked up a small number of times. This chain connects TRBV12-3 or TRBV12-4 to TRBJ2-7; weak D call: TRBD2 (6 bases). V dropped 2 bases and J dropped 11 bases, with 19 bases sitting between them. The CDR3 sequence is 14 residues long. CDR3 coding DNA: TGTGCCAGCAGTTTATCTAGCGAGGGCCTTGAGGAGTACTTC. Translated: CASSLSSEGLEEYF.

The chain joins TRBV27 to TRBJ2-2; D possibly corresponds to TRBD2 (5 bases). This CDR3 has 14 residues. The germline CDR1 and CDR2 sequences are MNHEY and SMNVEV (reference sequence). V shed 5 bases and J shed 0 bases, with 7 bases lying between them. In DNA, the CDR3 is TGTGCCAGCAGTCCGGGATCGAACACCGGGGAGCTGTTTTTT. Its translation: CASSPGSNTGELFF.